Given below is one T cell receptor beta chain in context. Its antigen is not identified. Sequencing used immunoSEQ multiplex PCR; TCRdb keeps in-frame clones, though not all of them. The sample includes 85,000 to 120,000 clones, about 94% of them seen just once. This sample stems from a study of siplizumab effects on memory and regulatory T cells. Broader study findings: Both greater diversity than memory cells and a major contribution to the alloresponse seemed to characterize naive T cells. Reactions containing siplizumab showed mappable alloreactive CD4+ clones averaging approximately 75% Treg-derived, versus approximately 28% in controls.

Germline V gives CDR1 MGHDK, CDR2 SYGVNS. V lost 1 base, J lost 0 bases, and 4 bases lay in between. The CDR3 contains 13 residues. V is TRBV25-1 and J is TRBJ2-7; unclear D gene. Sequencing was carried out using CD4+ T cells sorted from blood. This TCR was recovered from a human donor in good health. The CDR3 coding sequence is TGTGCCAGCAGTGAATGGAGCTCCTACGAGCAGTACTTC. The encoded protein is CASSEWSSYEQYF.